This passage covers 23 T cell receptor beta chains from one sample sequenced in a study of cytomegalovirus exposure and HLA in healthy donors. The PCR made use of 60 Vbeta and 13 Jbeta primers. The protocol was immunoSEQ multiplex PCR, while the TCRdb copy is restricted to in-frame clones and leaves out a portion. This repertoire shows around 140,000 clones, over 80% found once; its top ten account for 1.5%. The sample was PBMCs. Receptors were obtained from a man in his forties in good health and CMV-seronegative.

This chain uses TRBV18 with TRBJ1-5, with D possibly matching TRBD1 (5 bases). Germline V gene lookup returns CDR1 KGHSH and CDR2 LQKENI. The CDR3 has 14 residues. V gave up 6 bases and J gave up 5 bases, with 14 bases separating them. The CDR3 protein is CASSPTGLDQPQHF. CDR3 nucleotides: TGTGCCAGCTCCCCCACGGGACTCGATCAGCCCCAGCATTTT.

This clone was counted only a few times. The rearrangement links TRBV19 to TRBJ2-3; tentatively, D is TRBD2 (6 bases). This CDR3 has 16 amino acids. The germline V gene encodes CDR1 LNHDA and CDR2 SQIVND (reference sequence). With 1 base removed from V and 6 bases from J, the gap between germline ends came to 17 bases. The CDR3 is CASSIAGSLPWDTQYF. DNA of the CDR3: TGTGCCAGTAGTATAGCCGGGAGTTTGCCCTGGGATACGCAGTATTTT.

The chain joins TRBV7-9 to TRBJ1-5; 10 bases fit TRBD1. Germline assignment: CDR1 SEHNR and CDR2 FQNEAQ (reference sequence). With V trimmed by 5 bases and J by 4 bases, 2 bases remained unmatched. The CDR3 is made up of 14 amino acids. This CDR3 reads CASSGTGANQPQHF. Written as DNA, the CDR3 is TGTGCCAGCAGCGGGACAGGGGCTAATCAGCCCCAGCATTTT.

The V and J genes are TRBV9 and TRBJ2-3; 9 bases map to TRBD2. This CDR3 contains 18 residues. V shed 1 base, J shed 0 bases, and the junction held 9 bases outside the gene matches. Germline V gives CDR1 SGDLS, CDR2 YYNGEE. The chain's CDR3 is CASSVLPLAGASTDTQYF. DNA of the CDR3: TGTGCCAGCAGCGTACTCCCATTAGCGGGGGCTAGCACAGATACGCAGTATTTT. Full variable domain (outside the CDR3, taken from reference TRBV9 and TRBJ2-3): DSGVTQTPKHLITATGQRVTLRCSPRSGDLSVYWYQQSLDQGLQFLIQYYNGEERAKGNILERFSAQQFPDLHSELNLSSLELGDSALYFCASSVLPLAGASTDTQYFGPGTRLTVL.

The chain couples TRBV9 to TRBJ2-1; D might be TRBD2 (6 bases). Germline V gene sequence: CDR1 SGDLS, CDR2 YYNGEE. V lost 0 bases to trimming and J lost 0 bases, with 25 bases between them. This CDR3 is built from 21 residues. The DNA of the CDR3 is TGTGCCAGCAGCGTAGGCCCGCGATTTCGGGCATGGGAGGTCTCCTACAATGAGCAGTTCTTC. Translated, it gives CASSVGPRFRAWEVSYNEQFF.

This sequence joins TRBV4-2 and TRBJ2-7; TRBD2 matches at 7 bases. The V gene's germline CDR1 is LGHNA and CDR2 YNFKEQ. The CDR3 spans 18 residues. The trim removed 0 bases at V and 3 bases at J, leaving 14 bases unmatched. The CDR3 loop is CASSQEGGGSGSFYEQYF. The DNA for the CDR3 is TGTGCCAGCAGCCAAGAGGGGGGAGGGTCCGGGTCCTTCTACGAGCAGTACTTC.

The genes are TRBV28 and TRBJ1-2, with TRBD1 as a possible D gene (5 bases). V lost 5 bases and J lost 4, with 17 bases in between. The CDR3 length is 15 residues. Germline CDR1 and CDR2: MDHEN and SYDVKM. The chain's CDR3 is CASSVPGGSSYGYTF. CDR3 bases: TGTGCCAGCAGTGTCCCGGGGGGGTCAAGCTATGGCTACACCTTC.

The rearrangement links TRBV11-2 to TRBJ2-7; 9 positions agree with TRBD2. The CDR3 contains 16 residues. The V segment lost 1 base and the J segment 3 bases; nucleotides outside the gene matches: 7. Looked up from germline, CDR1 is SGHAT and CDR2 is FQNNGV. The CDR3 protein is CASSLVTSGPIYEQYF. In DNA, the CDR3 is TGTGCCAGCAGCTTAGTAACTAGCGGGCCAATCTACGAGCAGTACTTC.

This clone was seen just once. The chain combines TRBV7-9 with TRBJ2-5; no firm D call. From germline, CDR1 is SEHNR and CDR2 FQNEAQ (reference sequence). The CDR3 totals 15 residues. V lost 1 base and J 2 bases, leaving 11 bases between the germline ends. The CDR3 sequence: CASSLGASVQETQYF. In DNA form, the CDR3 reads TGTGCCAGCAGCTTAGGGGCTTCGGTACAAGAGACCCAGTACTTC.

The gene calls are TRBV7-9 and TRBJ2-7, with D maybe TRBD2 (6 bases). Germline-derived CDR1 and CDR2 are SEHNR and FQNEAQ (reference sequence). The CDR3 consists of 14 residues. Trimming took off 3 bases at V and 10 bases at J, with 19 bases between the two ends. Written as DNA, the CDR3 is TGTGCCAGCAGCTTGGGGGGACTGAGTCGGCAACAGTACTTC. Protein: CASSLGGLSRQQYF. The variable domain in full, completed from reference TRBV7-9 and TRBJ2-7, reads DTGVSQNPRHKITKRGQNVTFRCDPISEHNRLYWYRQTLGQGPEFLTYFQNEAQLEKSRLLSDRFSAERPKGSFSTLEIQRTEQGDSAMYLCASSLGGLSRQQYFGPGTRLTVT.

The chain has TRBV6-1 and TRBJ1-3; unclear D gene. V lost 3 bases, J lost 2 bases, and 20 bases lay in between. CDR1 and CDR2 (germline): MNHNS, SASEGT. The CDR3 covers 18 residues. In DNA, the CDR3 is TGTGCCAGCAGTGAGGGCGGAGGACTAGGGAGGACTGGAAACACCATATATTTT. It codes for CASSEGGGLGRTGNTIYF.

The V gene is TRBV7-3, the J gene TRBJ2-1; 8 bases match TRBD2. The CDR3 totals 14 residues. V was pared by 5 bases and J by 6 bases, with 6 bases of the junction left unmatched. Per germline, CDR1 SGHTA and CDR2 FQGTGA. CDR3 region: CASSIPGLVNEQFF. In DNA, the CDR3 is TGTGCCAGCAGCATCCCGGGACTAGTCAATGAGCAGTTCTTC.

The J gene is TRBJ2-5, the V gene TRBV19; 7 bases agree with TRBD1. V lost 1 base, J lost 3 bases, and 5 bases stayed unmatched. The CDR3 runs 15 residues. The germline V gene encodes CDR1 LNHDA and CDR2 SQIVND (reference sequence). The CDR3 spells CASSIGGTVKETQYF. The DNA for the CDR3 is TGTGCCAGTAGTATAGGTGGGACAGTAAAAGAGACCCAGTACTTC.

CDR3 sequence: CSVPGGESYGYTF. The CDR3 nucleotides are TGCAGCGTTCCAGGGGGCGAGAGCTATGGCTACACCTTC. This chain links TRBV29-1 with TRBJ1-2, with TRBD1 matching 8 bases. The CDR3 sequence is 13 residues long. CDR1 is SQVTM and CDR2 is ANQGSEA in the germline V gene. The junction had 6 bases not matched to a gene; V was cut back by 5 bases and J by 4 bases.

The rearrangement uses TRBV7-2 and TRBJ1-6; D not resolved. The germline V gene encodes CDR1 SGHTA and CDR2 FQGNSA. Trimming stripped 3 bases from V and 8 bases from J, with 11 bases between. The CDR3 sequence is 14 residues long. CDR3 DNA sequence: TGTGCCAGCAGCTTTGGGTCAGGCTATTCACCCCTCCACTTT. It specifies CASSFGSGYSPLHF.

This clone occurred a few times. The chain carries TRBV25-1 and TRBJ1-1; D is unresolved. Trimming took 4 bases from V and 4 from J, leaving 10 bases between them. Germline V CDR1 and CDR2: MGHDK, SYGVNS. The CDR3 is made up of 13 amino acids. CDR3 region: CASSAVVGTEAFF. For the CDR3, the DNA is TGTGCCAGCAGTGCGGTTGTCGGCACTGAAGCTTTCTTT.

The chain employs TRBV18 and TRBJ2-7; D is possibly TRBD1 (5 bases). CDR1 KGHSH and CDR2 LQKENI come from the germline V gene. V lost 0 bases, J lost 0 bases, and 12 bases lay in between. The CDR3 runs to 16 residues. The CDR3 sequence is CASSPPTGLSSYEQYF. CDR3 sequence (DNA): TGTGCCAGCTCACCACCCACAGGATTAAGCTCCTACGAGCAGTACTTC.

The CDR3 region has the DNA TGCGCCAGCAGCTGGGGGGAAGGTCAGCCCCAGCATTTT. Its translation: CASSWGEGQPQHF. The chain carries TRBV5-1 and TRBJ1-5; possibly TRBD1 for D (5 bases). Trimming shortened V by 3 bases and J by 6 bases, and 10 bases separated the two germline ends. Germline V gives CDR1 SGHRS, CDR2 YFSETQ. The CDR3 sequence is 13 residues long.

As to this clone: An end of the junction does not agree with germline; a read error may underlie this. The chain combines TRBV7-9 with TRBJ1-4; D is undetermined. The CDR3 covers 14 residues. Germline V gene sequence: CDR1 SEHNR, CDR2 FQNEAQ (reference sequence). The CDR3 DNA reads TGTTCCAGCAGCCTCGACTTGTCGTCGGAAAAACTGTTTTTT. Residues: CSSSLDLSSEKLFF.

The chain employs TRBV4-2 and TRBJ2-1; the match to TRBD2 covers 9 bases. CDR3 size: 15 residues. Trimming at V came to 3 bases and at J to 3 bases, leaving 3 bases not matched to a gene. Germline V lookup: CDR1 LGHNA, CDR2 YNFKEQ. The CDR3 sequence is CASSQTSGGYNEQFF. The CDR3 bases are TGTGCCAGCAGCCAGACTAGCGGCGGCTACAATGAGCAGTTCTTC.

This clone was counted a single time. The chain uses TRBV4-2 and TRBJ1-6; D is possibly TRBD1 (6 bases). Germline V lookup: CDR1 LGHNA, CDR2 YNFKEQ. This CDR3 comprises 13 residues. The germline V and J ends were trimmed by 2 bases and 8 bases, with 7 bases remaining between them. In nucleotides, the CDR3 is TGTGCCAGCAGCCAACAGGGGTATTCACCCCTCCACTTT. Translating gives CASSQQGYSPLHF.

CDR3 residues: CASSFGGTDNNSPLHF. CDR3 in DNA: TGTGCCAGCAGCTTCGGAGGGACAGACAATAATTCACCCCTCCACTTT. The J gene is TRBJ1-6, the V gene TRBV11-2; 7 nucleotides line up with TRBD1. The CDR3 loop spans 16 amino acids. V shed 3 bases and J 5 bases; nucleotides not matched to a gene: 7. Looked up from germline, CDR1 is SGHAT and CDR2 is FQNNGV.

The rearrangement joins TRBV27 to TRBJ2-7; 10 bases align to TRBD2. The germline gives CDR1 MNHEY, CDR2 SMNVEV (reference sequence). After removal of 3 bases from V and 3 bases from J, the junction contained 8 bases not matched to a gene. This CDR3 has 16 residues. The CDR3 DNA sequence: TGTGCCAGCAGTTTCTCCCGCCTAGCGGGGGACTACGAGCAGTACTTC. Translating it yields CASSFSRLAGDYEQYF.